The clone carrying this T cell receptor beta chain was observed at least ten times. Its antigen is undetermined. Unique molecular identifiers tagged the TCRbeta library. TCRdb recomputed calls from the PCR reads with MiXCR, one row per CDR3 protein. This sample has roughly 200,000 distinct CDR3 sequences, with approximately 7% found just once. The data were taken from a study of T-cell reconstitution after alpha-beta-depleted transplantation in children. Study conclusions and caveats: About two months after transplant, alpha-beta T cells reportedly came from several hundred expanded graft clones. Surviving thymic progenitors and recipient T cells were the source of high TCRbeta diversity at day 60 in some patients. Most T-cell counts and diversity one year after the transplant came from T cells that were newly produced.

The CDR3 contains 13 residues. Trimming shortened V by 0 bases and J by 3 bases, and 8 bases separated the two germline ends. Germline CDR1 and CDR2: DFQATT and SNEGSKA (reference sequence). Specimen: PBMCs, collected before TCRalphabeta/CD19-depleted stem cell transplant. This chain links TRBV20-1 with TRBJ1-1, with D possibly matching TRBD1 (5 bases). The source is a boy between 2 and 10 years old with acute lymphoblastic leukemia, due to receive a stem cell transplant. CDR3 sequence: CSAREKGDTEAFF. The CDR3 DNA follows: TGCAGTGCTAGAGAGAAAGGGGACACTGAAGCTTTCTTT.